The rows below give T cell receptor beta chains drawn from one sample of a study of control samples from healthy donors and cancer patients. Only in-frame clones appear in the TCRdb table, and some are missing; sequencing was by immunoSEQ multiplex PCR. The sample includes 150,000 to 200,000 clones, around 91% of them seen just once. The specimen sequenced was blood. The receptor source for this set is a woman aged 30 to 39 in good health. CDR3s include the opening cysteine and the closing phenylalanine or tryptophan. The order of the fields is J gene, D gene, V gene, clone size, CDR3 DNA, CDR3 protein. The D gene is left open where the match is weak. The size field is filled for only some rows; it gives once, few, many or a size class.

j_call: TRBJ1-2
d_call: TRBD1
v_call: TRBV18
clone_size: -
cdr3_nt: TGTGCCAGCTCGCTGACAGGGGCCGATGGCTACACCTTC
cdr3_aa: CASSLTGADGYTF

j_call: TRBJ2-3
d_call: -
v_call: TRBV6-5
clone_size: -
cdr3_nt: TGTGCCAGCAGAAACCCACCACGGACGGATACGCAGTATTTT
cdr3_aa: CASRNPPRTDTQYF

j_call: TRBJ2-1
d_call: -
v_call: TRBV19
clone_size: -
cdr3_nt: TGTGCCAGTAGTAACGGAGACAATGAGCAGTTCTTC
cdr3_aa: CASSNGDNEQFF

j_call: TRBJ1-4
d_call: TRBD1
v_call: TRBV27
clone_size: -
cdr3_nt: TGTGCCAGCAGTTGGGACAGGGGGCGTGAAAAACTGTTTTTT
cdr3_aa: CASSWDRGREKLFF

j_call: TRBJ2-1
d_call: TRBD2
v_call: TRBV6-6
clone_size: -
cdr3_nt: TGTGCCAGCAGTAGCGGGGGAGAGTACAATGAGCAGTTCTTC
cdr3_aa: CASSSGGEYNEQFF

j_call: TRBJ1-2
d_call: -
v_call: TRBV7-2
clone_size: -
cdr3_nt: TGTGCCAGCAGCTTAGCGCGAGCTGGCTACACCTTC
cdr3_aa: CASSLARAGYTF

j_call: TRBJ1-1
d_call: -
v_call: TRBV11-1
clone_size: medium-sized
cdr3_nt: TGTGCCAGCAGCTTAAGTAGGACGGGGAACACTGAAGCTTTCTTT
cdr3_aa: CASSLSRTGNTEAFF

j_call: TRBJ2-1
d_call: -
v_call: TRBV12-3/TRBV12-4
clone_size: -
cdr3_nt: TGTGCCAGCAGTTTAACCTCCTACAATGAGCAGTTCTTC
cdr3_aa: CASSLTSYNEQFF

j_call: TRBJ1-4
d_call: -
v_call: TRBV7-9
clone_size: -
cdr3_nt: TGTGCCAGCAGCTTCATCGATGAAAAACTGTTTTTT
cdr3_aa: CASSFIDEKLFF

j_call: TRBJ1-1
d_call: -
v_call: TRBV19
clone_size: -
cdr3_nt: TGTGCCAGTAGTATCCCCCCGACAGTCATGAACACTGAAGCTTTCTTT
cdr3_aa: CASSIPPTVMNTEAFF

j_call: TRBJ2-3
d_call: TRBD2
v_call: TRBV29-1
clone_size: -
cdr3_nt: TGCAGCGTCGGACTAGCGGGAGCAGATACGCAGTATTTT
cdr3_aa: CSVGLAGADTQYF

j_call: TRBJ2-2
d_call: TRBD1
v_call: TRBV27
clone_size: -
cdr3_nt: TGTGCCAGCAGTTTGGGCAGGGGGCACGGGGAGCTGTTTTTT
cdr3_aa: CASSLGRGHGELFF

j_call: TRBJ1-3
d_call: -
v_call: TRBV12-3/TRBV12-4
clone_size: once
cdr3_nt: TGTGCCAGCAGTTTAGTTGGAAACACCATATATTTT
cdr3_aa: CASSLVGNTIYF

j_call: TRBJ2-7
d_call: -
v_call: TRBV4-2
clone_size: -
cdr3_nt: TGTGCCAGCAGCCAAGATCCCACGTCAGCCTACGAGCAGTACTTC
cdr3_aa: CASSQDPTSAYEQYF